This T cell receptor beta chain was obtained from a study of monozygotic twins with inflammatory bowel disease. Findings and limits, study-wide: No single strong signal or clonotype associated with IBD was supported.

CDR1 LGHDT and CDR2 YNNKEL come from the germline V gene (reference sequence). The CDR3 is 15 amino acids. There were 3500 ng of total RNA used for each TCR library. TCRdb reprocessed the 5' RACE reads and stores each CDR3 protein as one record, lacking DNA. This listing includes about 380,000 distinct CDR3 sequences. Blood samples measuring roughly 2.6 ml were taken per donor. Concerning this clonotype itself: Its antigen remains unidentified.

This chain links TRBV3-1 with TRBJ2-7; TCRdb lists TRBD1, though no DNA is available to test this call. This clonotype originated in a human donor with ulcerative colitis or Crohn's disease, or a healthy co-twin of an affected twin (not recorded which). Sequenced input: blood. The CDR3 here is CASSDPGQGLREQYF.